The 21 T cell receptor beta chains presented below share a single source sample, sequenced in a study of T cells in Graves' hyperthyroidism and ophthalmopathy. Researchers amplified the TCR beta CDR3 regions from RNA transcripts. Researchers ran a first-round RT-PCR on the TCR CDR3 using the HTBI primer set. MiXCR, applied by TCRdb to the multiplex PCR reads, yields one record per CDR3 protein. This table has about 560,000 distinct CDR3 sequences, roughly 46% appearing once. The specimen sequenced was peripheral blood or thyroid tissue (not recorded which). The receptor set was obtained from a woman aged 18-29 years with Graves' hyperthyroidism.

This chain links TRBV7-7 with TRBJ2-7, with 11 positions matching TRBD1. Germline CDR1 SSHAT, CDR2 FNYEAQ (reference sequence). The CDR3 is 15 residues long. J was trimmed by 5 bases and V by 5 bases; bases with no gene match: 8. The chain's CDR3 is CASSLEPGQGDEQYF. In nucleotides, the CDR3 is TGTGCCAGCAGCCTGGAACCGGGACAGGGGGACGAGCAGTACTTC.

V and J are TRBV4-1 and TRBJ2-7; D perhaps matches TRBD2 (6 bases). The CDR3 runs to 16 residues. Germline V lookup: CDR1 MGHRA, CDR2 YSYEKL. V was shortened by 0 bases and J by 3 bases, with 15 bases between the two germline ends. The CDR3 spells CASSQDRAGTNYEQYF. DNA of the CDR3: TGCGCCAGCAGCCAAGATCGGGCGGGAACCAACTACGAGCAGTACTTC.

This clonotype was seen a handful of times. The chain couples TRBV12-3 or TRBV12-4 to TRBJ2-6, with D uncertain. The CDR3 consists of 14 residues. V lost 3 bases, J lost 0 bases, and 3 bases lay in between. The CDR3, as DNA: TGTGCCAGCAGTTTTAACTCTGGGGCCAACGTCCTGACTTTC. This codes for CASSFNSGANVLTF.

This rearrangement joins TRBV2 to TRBJ2-3; D assignment may be TRBD1 or TRBD2 (5 bases each). This CDR3 is 15 amino acids long. Germline V gene data show CDR1 as SNHLY and CDR2 as FYNNEI. The ends were cut back, 3 bases at V and 1 base at J, with 11 bases in the middle. CDR3 in DNA: TGTGCCAGCAGTGAGTGGGGGACCCGCACAGATACGCAGTATTTT. Protein: CASSEWGTRTDTQYF.

This sequence joins TRBV11-2 and TRBJ1-1; D is uncertain. Germline V gene data show CDR1 as SGHAT and CDR2 as FQNNGV. V lost 6 bases and J 11 bases, leaving 16 bases between the germline ends. This CDR3 comprises 12 residues. This CDR3 reads CASSSPPSAAFF. DNA for the CDR3: TGTGCCAGCAGTTCGCCCCCCTCCGCCGCTTTCTTT.

The chain uses TRBV7-6 and TRBJ2-3; weak D call: TRBD1 (6 bases). V dropped 1 base and J dropped 2 bases, with 16 bases sitting between them. Germline assignment: CDR1 SGHVS and CDR2 FNYEAQ. The CDR3 sequence is 17 residues long. DNA of the CDR3: TGTGCCAGCAGCTTAGACCGGCCCCGGGGACACACAGATACGCAGTATTTT. It encodes CASSLDRPRGHTDTQYF. Variable domain in full (rest from reference TRBV7-6 and TRBJ2-3): GAGVSQSPRYKVTKRGQDVALRCDPISGHVSLYWYRQALGQGPEFLTYFNYEAQQDKSGLPNDRFSAERPEGSISTLTIQRTEQRDSAMYRCASSLDRPRGHTDTQYFGPGTRLTVL.

This clonotype was detected a few times. V usage is TRBV7-3 and J usage is TRBJ2-6; D is uncertain. This CDR3 has 15 amino acids. Trimming took off 3 bases at V and 0 bases at J, with 6 bases between the two ends. The germline V gene has CDR1 SGHTA and CDR2 FQGTGA. This chain's CDR3 is CASSFWISGANVLTF. Written as DNA, the CDR3 is TGTGCCAGCAGCTTCTGGATCTCTGGGGCCAACGTCCTGACTTTC. Filled out from reference TRBV7-3 and TRBJ2-6, the complete variable domain reads GAGVSQTPSNKVTEKGKYVELRCDPISGHTALYWYRQSLGQGPEFLIYFQGTGAADDSGLPNDRFFAVRPEGSVSTLKIQRTERGDSAVYLCASSFWISGANVLTFGAGSRLTVL.

This sequence joins TRBV29-1 and TRBJ2-7; no firm D call. This CDR3 contains 11 residues. Trimming took 0 bases from V and 5 from J, leaving 5 bases between them. Germline V CDR1 and CDR2: SQVTM, ANQGSEA. CDR3 sequence: CSVEEANEQYF. The DNA of the CDR3 is TGCAGCGTTGAAGAGGCGAACGAGCAGTACTTC.

This sequence joins TRBV7-3 and TRBJ1-3; D unclear. This CDR3 spans 16 amino acids. Germline-derived CDR1 and CDR2 are SGHTA and FQGTGA. V lost 0 bases and J lost 0, with 9 bases in between. This CDR3 is CASSLTGVPSGNTIYF. The CDR3 coding sequence is TGTGCCAGCAGCTTAACGGGAGTGCCCTCTGGAAACACCATATATTTT.

The rearrangement joins TRBV7-2 to TRBJ2-7; D possibly corresponds to TRBD1 (6 bases). The CDR3 spans 14 residues. With 3 bases removed from V and 3 bases from J, the gap between germline ends came to 12 bases. CDR1 and CDR2 from the germline V gene are SGHTA and FQGNSA. CDR3 bases: TGTGCCAGCAGCTTTCGGGAAGGGGGCTACGAGCAGTACTTC. Encoded protein: CASSFREGGYEQYF.

This clonotype was recorded once. The CDR3 ends on some other residue instead of the conserved phenylalanine or tryptophan, so this is likely a read error. The limits of the CDR3 on the DNA are not certain, so only TCRdb's listed CDR3 is given. The rearrangement links TRBV12-3 or TRBV12-4 to TRBJ1-6. The CDR3 is 10 amino acids in total, end residues counted. CDR3 protein: CASSIDRANY.

This sequence joins TRBV29-1 and TRBJ1-5, with 8 bases lining up with TRBD1. The trim removed 8 bases at V and 3 bases at J, leaving 9 bases unmatched. There are 14 residues in the CDR3. The V gene's germline CDR1 is SQVTM and CDR2 ANQGSEA. CDR3 sequence reads: CSSFGTGYNQPQHF. In DNA, the CDR3 is TGCAGCAGTTTCGGGACAGGTTACAATCAGCCCCAGCATTTT.

The chain combines TRBV2 with TRBJ2-3, with D possibly matching TRBD2 (6 bases). The germline gives CDR1 SNHLY, CDR2 FYNNEI. Trimming took off 6 bases at V and 3 bases at J, with 16 bases between the two ends. The CDR3 spans 15 residues. This CDR3 is CASSVGTADTDTQYF. In nucleotides, the CDR3 is TGTGCCAGCAGCGTGGGGACTGCGGATACAGATACGCAGTATTTT.

This clonotype was observed a handful of times. This chain connects TRBV20-1 to TRBJ1-1, with 8 bases fitting TRBD1. The CDR3 length is 15 residues. The J segment lost 4 bases and the V segment lost 3 bases, leaving 10 bases of the junction unmatched. Germline CDR1 DFQATT, CDR2 SNEGSKA (reference sequence). Here the CDR3 reads CSASPPAGGFTEAFF. The CDR3 DNA reads as TGCAGTGCTAGCCCACCTGCAGGGGGCTTCACTGAAGCTTTCTTT.

This chain connects TRBV2 to TRBJ1-1, with 10 bases matching TRBD1. Germline V lookup: CDR1 SNHLY, CDR2 FYNNEI. The CDR3 covers 14 residues. V was clipped by 6 bases and J by 7 bases; unmatched bases: 8. Written as DNA, the CDR3 is TGTGCCAGCAGGCGCACCGGGACAGGGGATGAAGCTTTCTTT. Residues: CASRRTGTGDEAFF.

This clonotype was counted between two and nine times. The chain employs TRBV12-5 and TRBJ1-2; no reliable D call. The germline V gene encodes CDR1 LGHNT and CDR2 FRNRAP. The CDR3 totals 11 residues. Between the trimmed V and J ends, which lost 2 bases and 2 bases, there was a span of 0 bases. The CDR3, as DNA: TGTGCTAGTGGTTTGAACTATGGCTACACCTTC. Amino acid sequence: CASGLNYGYTF.

The count of this clonotype is one. This chain uses TRBV20-1 with TRBJ2-5, with D unclear. The CDR3 is 16 amino acids. CDR1 and CDR2 (germline): DFQATT, SNEGSKA (reference sequence). V was cut by 3 bases and J by 0 bases, with 17 bases left in between. CDR3 protein: CSARVSGRRYQETQYF. The CDR3 DNA reads TGCAGTGCTAGGGTTTCTGGACGTAGGTACCAAGAGACCCAGTACTTC.

A single count supports this clonotype. The chain has TRBV9 and TRBJ2-5; 10 positions match TRBD2. V lost 3 bases to trimming and J lost 5 bases; unmatched junction nucleotides: 7. CDR3 length: 15 residues. Germline CDR1 SGDLS, CDR2 YYNGEE. The CDR3 DNA sequence: TGTGCCAGCAGCGACCTAGCGGGAGATTCGGAGACCCAGTACTTC. This translates into CASSDLAGDSETQYF.

The chain recombines TRBV9 with TRBJ2-2; 10 bases map to TRBD1. This CDR3 spans 16 amino acids. In germline, CDR1 is SGDLS, CDR2 YYNGEE. Trimming removed 3 bases from V and 3 bases from J; junction bases left unmatched: 5. The CDR3 DNA is TGTGCCAGCAGCGCCCGGGACAGGGGATACACCGGGGAGCTGTTTTTT. Protein: CASSARDRGYTGELFF.

This clonotype was detected a few times. J is TRBJ1-1 and V is TRBV10-3; TRBD1 matches at 11 bases. This CDR3 has 14 amino acids. Germline trimming cut 6 bases from V and 3 bases from J; bases unmatched to any gene: 3. Germline CDR1 ENHRY, CDR2 SYGVKD. The chain's CDR3 is CAIRLGQGDTEAFF. In DNA form, the CDR3 reads TGTGCCATCAGACTGGGACAGGGGGACACTGAAGCTTTCTTT.

This clonotype was observed a handful of times. DNA of the CDR3: TGTGCCAGCAGCCTCGTGTGGGGCGAGACTTACGAGCAGTACTTC. Residues: CASSLVWGETYEQYF. The V call is TRBV3-1, the J call TRBJ2-7, with D possibly being TRBD1 (5 bases). The CDR3 extends over 15 amino acids. The germline CDR1 and CDR2 sequences are LGHDT and YNNKEL (reference sequence). The V gene lost 4 bases and the J gene lost 4 bases, with 17 bases spanning the gap.